This record covers a single T cell receptor (beta chain). Its antigen is unidentified. This record belongs to a study of B cell selection in AIRE deficiency. Study-wide findings and caveats: Tconv and Treg cells from AIRE-deficient patients resembled healthy donors in TCRBV usage, CDR3 length and diversity. Of several thousand shared Treg TCRbeta sequences, 31.6% were healthy-donor-only and around 9% patient-only.

As handled by the study authors: Pooled Tregs gave some 61,000 patient and approximately 1x10^5 donor TCRbeta sequences. TCRdb's copy holds only in-frame clones and misses some; the assay was immunoSEQ multiplex PCR. The DNA gave D and trimming, while V, J and clone size come from that table. There are approximately 24,000 clones in the sample; about 90% occur only once, and approximately 1.1% lies in the top ten. From germline, CDR1 is LGHNA and CDR2 YNFKEQ. The CDR3 is 14 amino acids. The V end was cut by 0 bases, the J end by 4 bases, with 7 bases between. Sorted regulatory T cells were CD4-positive, CD25-high and CD127-low or negative. Unrelated healthy donors provided the controls.

This clonotype was sampled from a human donor in good health. This chain joins TRBV4-2 and TRBJ1-5; D unresolved. Material for sequencing was CD4+CD25+ Tregs sorted from PBMCs. CDR3 in DNA: TGTGCCAGCAGCCAAGATTTGGGGAATCAGCCCCAGCATTTT. This sequence encodes CASSQDLGNQPQHF.